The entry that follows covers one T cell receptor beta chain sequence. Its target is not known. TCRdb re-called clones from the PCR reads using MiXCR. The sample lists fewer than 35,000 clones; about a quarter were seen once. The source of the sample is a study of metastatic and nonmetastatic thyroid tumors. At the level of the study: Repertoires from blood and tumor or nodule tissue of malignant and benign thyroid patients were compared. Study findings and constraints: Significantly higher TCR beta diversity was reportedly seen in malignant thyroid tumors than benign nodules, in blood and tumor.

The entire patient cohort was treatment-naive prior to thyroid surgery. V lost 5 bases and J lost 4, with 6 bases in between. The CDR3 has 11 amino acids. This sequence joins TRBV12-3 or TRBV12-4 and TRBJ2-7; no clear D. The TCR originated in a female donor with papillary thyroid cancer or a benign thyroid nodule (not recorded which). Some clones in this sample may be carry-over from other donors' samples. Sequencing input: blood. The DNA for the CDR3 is TGTGCCAGCAGTACCAAATACGAGCAGTACTTC. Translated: CASSTKYEQYF.